Following are 12 T cell receptor beta chains from one sample sequenced in a study of Graves' ophthalmopathy and Graves' hyperthyroidism. Researchers took RNA transcripts and amplified TCR beta CDR3 regions from them. In the first round, RT-PCR was carried out with HTBI primers, and a multiplex PCR formed the second round. TCRdb passed the multiplex PCR reads through MiXCR, listing each CDR3 protein once. The data show some 1.1 million distinct CDR3 sequences, about 35% seen once. Sequencing used peripheral blood or thyroid tissue (not recorded which). Source of these receptors: an adult man with Graves' hyperthyroidism.

Details on this clonotype: One base away lies a much larger clone, so this may be a sequencing read error. This rearrangement joins TRBV7-2 to TRBJ2-7; the D gene could be TRBD1 or TRBD2 (5 bases each). This CDR3 is built from 17 residues. Germline V gene data show CDR1 as SGHTA and CDR2 as FQGNSA. CDR3 sequence reads: CASSLAVGPKEPYEEYF. The CDR3 nucleotides read TGTGCCAGCAGCTTAGCGGTGGGACCGAAAGAACCCTACGAGGAGTACTTC. The variable domain in full, completed from reference TRBV7-2 and TRBJ2-7, reads GAGVSQSPSNKVTEKGKDVELRCDPISGHTALYWYRQSLGQGLEFLIYFQGNSAPDKSGLPSDRFSAERTGGSVSTLTIQRTQQEDSAVYLCASSLAVGPKEPYEEYFGPGTRLTVT.

This clonotype was counted many times. The chain combines TRBV9 with TRBJ2-2; D gene uncertain. The CDR3 totals 12 residues. Germline CDR1 reads SGDLS; CDR2 reads YYNGEE. Trimming stripped 0 bases from V and 4 bases from J, with 1 base between. This CDR3 is CASSVVTGELFF. The CDR3 region has the DNA TGTGCCAGCAGCGTAGTCACCGGGGAGCTGTTTTTT.

This chain connects TRBV29-1 to TRBJ2-5; TRBD1 matches 7 bases. From germline, CDR1 is SQVTM and CDR2 ANQGSEA. V shed 5 bases, J shed 2 bases, and the junction held 8 bases outside the gene matches. The CDR3 runs 14 residues. CDR3 sequence reads: CSVLSGQRQETQYF. The CDR3 region has the DNA TGCAGCGTTCTATCGGGACAGAGACAAGAGACCCAGTACTTC.

In this sample, this clonotype turned up many times. The CDR3 DNA sequence: TGTGCCAGCAGTGTGAGGGGCCAAACTGAAGCTTTCTTT. The encoded protein is CASSVRGQTEAFF. The chain uses TRBV6-5 and TRBJ1-1; perhaps TRBD1 as D (5 bases). V was clipped by 5 bases and J by 5 bases, with 12 bases between them. This CDR3 has 13 residues. Germline V gene data show CDR1 as MNHEY and CDR2 as SVGAGI.

This clonotype was seen repeatedly, ten times or more. The chain couples TRBV20-1 to TRBJ1-1; the D is unclear. From germline, CDR1 is DFQATT and CDR2 SNEGSKA (reference sequence). V shed 0 bases and J shed 5 bases, with 4 bases lying between them. The CDR3 extends over 11 amino acids. CDR3 region: CSARERTEAFF. CDR3 nucleotides: TGCAGTGCTAGAGAAAGGACTGAAGCTTTCTTT.

This clonotype was seen many times. The chain employs TRBV7-3 and TRBJ2-5, with TRBD2 matching 14 bases. The V gene end was trimmed by 3 bases and the J gene end by 5 bases; junction bases not matched to a gene: 5. Per the germline V gene, CDR1 is SGHTA and CDR2 is FQGTGA. This CDR3 contains 16 residues. The CDR3 protein is CASSLGTSGSYETQYF. For the CDR3, the DNA is TGTGCCAGCAGCTTGGGGACTAGCGGGAGTTATGAGACCCAGTACTTC.

The count of this clonotype is one. The chain recombines TRBV14 with TRBJ2-7; D not resolved. The CDR3 extends over 14 amino acids. V shed 8 bases and J shed 2 bases, with 16 bases lying between them. Germline V lookup: CDR1 SGHDN, CDR2 FVKESK. In DNA, the CDR3 is TGTGCCAGCTTTCTCGGACGGGTTCCCTACGAGCAGTACTTC. Its translation is CASFLGRVPYEQYF.

The CDR3 region has the DNA TGTGCCACCTCCCGGGACCGAGATCAGCCCCAGCATTTT. Translating it yields CATSRDRDQPQHF. The chain employs TRBV11-2 and TRBJ1-5; possibly TRBD1 for D (5 bases). The CDR3 extends over 13 amino acids. Per the germline V gene, CDR1 is SGHAT and CDR2 is FQNNGV. V gave up 10 bases and J gave up 5 bases, with 15 bases separating them.

The chain uses TRBV4-3 and TRBJ2-7, with D perhaps matching TRBD2 (5 bases). The CDR3 loop spans 14 amino acids. V lost 1 base, J lost 6 bases, and 13 bases lay in between. Germline V gene data show CDR1 as LGHNA and CDR2 as YSLEER. This CDR3 reads CASSQGRGFGEQYF. The DNA for the CDR3 is TGCGCCAGCAGCCAAGGCCGGGGATTCGGCGAGCAGTACTTC.

The rearrangement links TRBV7-9 to TRBJ1-5; a weak D match, TRBD1 (5 bases). Germline CDR1 and CDR2: SEHNR and FQNEAQ (reference sequence). The CDR3 length is 15 residues. The V end lost 1 base, the J end lost 3 bases, and 10 bases lay between the germline ends. The CDR3 bases are TGTGCCAGCAGCTTAGACAGGACCGTCAATCAGCCCCAGCATTTT. Encoded protein: CASSLDRTVNQPQHF.

The chain recombines TRBV25-1 with TRBJ1-6; no definite D call. V was cut by 5 bases and J by 4 bases, with 12 bases left in between. The CDR3 sequence is 15 residues long. CDR1 is MGHDK and CDR2 is SYGVNS in the germline V gene. CDR3 residues: CASSLGSQYNSPLHF. In DNA form, the CDR3 reads TGTGCCAGCAGTTTGGGTTCGCAGTATAATTCACCCCTCCACTTT.

This clonotype was counted ten times or more. The chain recombines TRBV29-1 with TRBJ1-4; TRBD1 matches 7 bases. Per the germline V gene, CDR1 is SQVTM and CDR2 is ANQGSEA. The CDR3 is 14 amino acids. With 6 bases clipped from V and 8 bases from J, the junction kept 12 bases outside the gene matches. DNA of the CDR3: TGCAGCGTAAAAACAGGGGCGGTGGGAGAAAAACTGTTTTTT. Translating it yields CSVKTGAVGEKLFF.